This T cell receptor (beta chain) derives from a study of blood T cells in healthy people across ages. General study results and limits: What prevented conclusive comparison of naive and antigen-experienced cells was that PBMCs were unsorted. Comparison with aged donors showed that long-lived donors had more naive CD4+ cells and higher diversity.

This clonotype was detected a few times. The antigen remains unidentified. The second PCR ran about 6 to 11 cycles with a sample-barcoded 5' primer and J-beta primers. Each cDNA molecule, via a template-switch adaptor with 12 random nucleotides, was tagged. Via MiXCR, TCRdb re-called the 5' RACE reads, giving one row per CDR3 protein. Of 1.5 million to 1.8 million distinct CDR3 sequences in the sample, approximately 42% were seen once. Healthy Caucasian individuals from Russia aged roughly 6 to 90 were enrolled as donors. Germline V gives CDR1 SGHTA, CDR2 FQGNSA. The CDR3 has 16 residues. The germline V and J ends were trimmed by 3 bases and 4 bases, with 17 bases remaining between them.

The rearrangement links TRBV7-2 to TRBJ2-3; weak D call: TRBD1 (6 bases). The sample comprised blood. The origin of this receptor is a woman aged 18-29 years in good health. CDR3 bases: TGTGCCAGCAGCTTGGCCGGGACAACAACCTCAGATACGCAGTATTTT. This codes for CASSLAGTTTSDTQYF.